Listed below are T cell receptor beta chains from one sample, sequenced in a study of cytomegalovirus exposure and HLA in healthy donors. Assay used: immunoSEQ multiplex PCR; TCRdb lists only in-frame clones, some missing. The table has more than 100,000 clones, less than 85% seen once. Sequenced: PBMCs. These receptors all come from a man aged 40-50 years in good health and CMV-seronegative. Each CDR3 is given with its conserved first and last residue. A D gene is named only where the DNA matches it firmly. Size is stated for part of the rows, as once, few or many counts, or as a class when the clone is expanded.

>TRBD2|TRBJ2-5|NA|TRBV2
CASRSTGLAGSQYF
TGTGCCAGCAGGAGCACGGGACTAGCGGGTAGCCAGTACTTC
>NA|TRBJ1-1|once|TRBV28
CASSLAENTEAFF
TGTGCCAGCAGTTTGGCAGAGAACACTGAAGCTTTCTTT
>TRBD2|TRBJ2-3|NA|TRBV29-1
CSVGGESGSQVGPDTQYF
TGCAGCGTTGGGGGAGAGAGCGGGAGTCAAGTAGGGCCAGATACGCAGTATTTT
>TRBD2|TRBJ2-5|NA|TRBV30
CAWSGSGTSGGYQETQYF
TGTGCCTGGAGTGGATCCGGGACTAGCGGGGGGTACCAAGAGACCCAGTACTTC
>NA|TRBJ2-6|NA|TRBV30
CAWSPPLPSGANVLTF
TGTGCCTGGAGTCCCCCGCTACCTTCTGGGGCCAACGTCCTGACTTTC
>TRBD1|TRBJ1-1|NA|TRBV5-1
CASSLEGGREAFF
TGCGCCAGCAGCTTGGAAGGGGGCCGAGAAGCTTTCTTT
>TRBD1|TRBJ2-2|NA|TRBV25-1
CASSAGQGRGELFF
TGTGCCAGCAGTGCGGGACAGGGGAGAGGGGAGCTGTTTTTT
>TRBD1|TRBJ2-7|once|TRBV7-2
CASSPTGQGAYEQYF
TGTGCCAGCAGCCCTACTGGACAGGGGGCCTACGAGCAGTACTTC
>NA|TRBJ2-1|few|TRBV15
CATAGRWDNEQFF
TGTGCCACCGCGGGTCGATGGGACAATGAGCAGTTCTTC
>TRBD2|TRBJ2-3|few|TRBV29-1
CSAGLAADTQYF
TGCAGCGCGGGACTAGCGGCAGATACGCAGTATTTT